This TCR beta chain is drawn from a study of shared clonotypes between healthy human individuals. CDR3 size: 16 residues. Germline V CDR1 and CDR2: SGDLS, YYNGEE. J was trimmed by 4 bases and V by 4 bases; bases with no gene match: 10. Some clones are missing from TCRdb's copy, which holds only in-frame ones; the method was immunoSEQ multiplex PCR. The sample shows approximately 1.4 million clones, 98% of them seen only once. The receptor was isolated from a man aged 25 to 40 in good health. V usage is TRBV9 and J usage is TRBJ1-4; 7 bases line up with TRBD1. The sequencing input was naive CD4+ T cells sorted from blood. This sample's subset: CD45RA+ positively selected. The CDR3 loop is CASSPRTGYGNEKLFF. The CDR3 region has the DNA TGTGCCAGCAGCCCCCGGACAGGATATGGTAATGAAAAACTGTTTTTT.